These 14 T cell receptor beta chains came from one sample sequenced in a study of OX40 agonist ivuxolimab in advanced cancers. Clones were sequenced by immunoSEQ multiplex PCR, and TCRdb holds only the in-frame ones, with some missing. The sample has around 75,000 clones, 80% to 90% seen once. The input for sequencing was CD4+ or CD8+ T cells sorted from blood, taken in a trial of the OX40 agonist ivuxolimab. These receptors were obtained from an adult with an advanced solid tumor such as melanoma, head and neck, liver or kidney cancer.

The V and J genes are TRBV6-5 and TRBJ1-1; TRBD1 matches at 7 bases. Germline values: CDR1 MNHEY, CDR2 SVGAGI. V dropped 2 bases and J dropped 4; count of bases not matched to a gene: 7. This CDR3 is 15 amino acids long. The CDR3 reads CASSYVNRGGTEAFF. In nucleotides, the CDR3 is TGTGCCAGCAGTTACGTTAACAGGGGAGGCACTGAAGCTTTCTTT.

This chain links TRBV15 with TRBJ1-5; tentatively, D is TRBD1 (5 bases). The V end lost 2 bases, the J end lost 2 bases, and 13 bases lay between the germline ends. This CDR3 comprises 16 residues. Germline assignment: CDR1 LNHNV and CDR2 YYDKDF (reference sequence). As DNA, the CDR3 is TGTGCCACCAGCAGACCCATAGTCAGGGGCAATCAGCCCCAGCATTTT. It codes for CATSRPIVRGNQPQHF.

This clone was recorded a few times. The chain has TRBV6-5 and TRBJ2-5; 9 bases agree with TRBD1. The CDR3 is 15 amino acids. Germline CDR1 is MNHEY and CDR2 is SVGAGI. Trimming took 6 bases from V and 3 from J; bases not matched to a gene: 8. The CDR3 DNA is TGTGCCAGCAGCTTCACAGGGGGCGCAGAAGAGACCCAGTACTTC. This gives the protein CASSFTGGAEETQYF.

This clone was observed once. The chain recombines TRBV7-8 with TRBJ2-6; 9 bases align to TRBD1. The CDR3 loop spans 19 amino acids. Trimming took 5 bases from V and 1 from J; bases not matched to a gene: 12. From germline, CDR1 is SGHVS and CDR2 FQNEAQ. DNA of the CDR3: TGTGCCAGCAGCATGAACAGGGGGCGAATTAGTTCTGGGGCCAACGTCCTGACTTTC. Protein sequence: CASSMNRGRISSGANVLTF.

V gene TRBV10-2 combines with J gene TRBJ2-4; D possibly corresponds to TRBD2 (6 bases). CDR1 and CDR2 (germline): WSHSY, SAAADI. The CDR3 has 13 amino acids. Trimming cost V 4 bases and J 9 bases, with 13 bases left between them. This CDR3 reads CASSAGDAGIQYF. The CDR3 DNA is TGCGCCAGCAGTGCGGGGGACGCCGGCATTCAGTACTTC.

J is TRBJ1-6 and V is TRBV30; a possible D gene is TRBD1 (6 bases). Germline CDR1 and CDR2: GTSNPN and SVGIG (reference sequence). CDR3 size: 15 residues. V shed 0 bases and J shed 9 bases, with 15 bases lying between them. CDR3 region: CAWSVAPGVGSPLHF. In DNA, the CDR3 is TGTGCCTGGAGTGTAGCCCCAGGGGTAGGTTCACCCCTCCACTTT.

This clone was observed a single time. The rearrangement links TRBV7-9 to TRBJ2-7, with TRBD1 matching over 9 bases. Germline loops: CDR1 SEHNR, CDR2 FQNEAQ (reference sequence). V shed 1 base and J 2 bases; nucleotides not matched to a gene: 3. This CDR3 has 15 amino acids. The DNA for the CDR3 is TGTGCCAGCAGCTTAGAACAGGGGGCTACCTACGAGCAGTACTTC. Amino acids: CASSLEQGATYEQYF.

This clone was seen a single time. J is TRBJ1-1 and V is TRBV5-4; 7 nucleotides line up with TRBD1. Germline CDR1 and CDR2: SGHNT and YYREEE (reference sequence). This CDR3 comprises 15 residues. The V and J ends lost 0 bases and 5 bases, in that order; junction bases with no gene match: 7. Here the CDR3 reads CASSLAGGRVTEAFF. In DNA form, the CDR3 reads TGTGCCAGCAGCTTGGCAGGGGGTAGGGTAACTGAAGCTTTCTTT.

This chain links TRBV29-1 with TRBJ2-5; 7 bases fit TRBD1. This CDR3 comprises 12 residues. The V segment lost 6 bases and the J segment 4 bases; nucleotides outside the gene matches: 5. CDR1 is SQVTM and CDR2 is ANQGSEA in the germline V gene. As DNA, the CDR3 is TGCAGCGTAGAGGCAGGGGGAGAGACCCAGTACTTC. Its translation is CSVEAGGETQYF. Drawing the rest from reference TRBV29-1 and TRBJ2-5, the complete variable domain is SAVISQKPSRDICQRGTSLTIQCQVDSQVTMMFWYRQQPGQSLTLIATANQGSEATYESGFVIDKFPISRPNLTFSTLTVSNMSPEDSSIYLCSVEAGGETQYFGPGTRLLVL.

This clone has a handful of counts. This chain connects TRBV10-3 to TRBJ2-5; D might be TRBD1 (6 bases). The CDR3 consists of 12 residues. Germline loops: CDR1 ENHRY, CDR2 SYGVKD. V dropped 10 bases and J dropped 6 bases, with 15 bases sitting between them. The CDR3 DNA sequence: TGTGCCACCTCGGACAGTCGGAAGACCCAGTACTTC. This translates into CATSDSRKTQYF.

This sequence joins TRBV9 and TRBJ1-2; no firm D call. CDR1 and CDR2 (germline): SGDLS, YYNGEE. The CDR3 consists of 16 residues. Trimming shortened V by 0 bases and J by 0 bases, and 12 bases separated the two germline ends. The CDR3 region has the DNA TGTGCCAGCAGCGTAGATTGGCAGCCAGCTAACTATGGCTACACCTTC. Amino acids: CASSVDWQPANYGYTF.

The rearrangement uses TRBV14 and TRBJ2-4; no clear D gene. The V gene's germline CDR1 is SGHDN and CDR2 FVKESK. CDR3 length: 16 residues. V was cut by 4 bases and J by 3 bases, with 16 bases left in between. The CDR3 sequence: CASSPGVGVGKNIQYF. DNA of the CDR3: TGTGCCAGCAGCCCTGGAGTCGGAGTGGGCAAAAACATTCAGTACTTC.

This clone was counted between two and nine times. The chain recombines TRBV6-5 with TRBJ2-7; no definite D call. CDR3 size: 12 residues. Germline-derived CDR1 and CDR2 are MNHEY and SVGAGI. With 7 bases removed from V and 9 bases from J, the gap between germline ends came to 16 bases. CDR3 in amino acids: CASNVGLGPQYF. The CDR3 nucleotides are TGTGCCAGCAATGTCGGTTTGGGTCCGCAGTACTTC.

The chain employs TRBV15 and TRBJ1-3; 8 bases fit TRBD1. Per germline, CDR1 LNHNV and CDR2 YYDKDF (reference sequence). CDR3 length: 17 residues. The junction had 6 bases not matched to a gene; V was cut back by 2 bases and J by 0 bases. This CDR3 reads CATSRSTGGVSGNTIYF. For the CDR3, the DNA is TGTGCCACCAGCAGATCAACAGGGGGTGTCTCTGGAAACACCATATATTTT.